Reported below is one T cell receptor beta chain. The entry originates in a study of blood T cell repertoires in COVID-19. Overall study: COVID-19 samples from acute and convalescent phases originated in the United States, Italy and Spain. PBMCs, B-cell-depleted T cells, or T cells were the source of the cDNA or gDNA that made up the material.

Original processing notes: Researchers report that nucleated cell counts were estimated from reference gene primer amplification. Libraries were prepared by immunoSEQ multiplex PCR; TCRdb keeps only in-frame clonotypes and omits some of them. From that table come the V and J calls and clone size; the DNA was used to work out D and trimming. This table has about 69,000 clones, nearly 90% appearing once. The CDR3 is 13 residues long. The germline V gene encodes CDR1 SGHAT and CDR2 FQNNGV. Between the trimmed V and J ends, which lost 11 bases and 7 bases, there was a span of 20 bases. This clonotype originated in a man aged 50-59 years with acute or convalescent COVID-19. Source material: peripheral blood. The chain has TRBV11-2 and TRBJ1-2, with D perhaps matching TRBD1 (5 bases). CDR3 in amino acids: CAGGGPGLGGYTF. CDR3 nucleotides: TGTGCCGGCGGGGGTCCAGGGCTCGGTGGCTACACCTTC. Together with reference TRBV11-2 and TRBJ1-2, the CDR3 gives the full variable domain: EAGVAQSPRYKIIEKRQSVAFWCNPISGHATLYWYQQILGQGPKLLIQFQNNGVVDDSQLPKDRFSAERLKGVDSTLKIQPAKLEDSAVYLCAGGGPGLGGYTFGSGTRLTVV.